Presented here are 2 T cell receptor beta chains from one specimen sequenced in a study of blood T cell repertoires in COVID-19. Here immunoSEQ multiplex PCR was the method, and the copy in TCRdb shows in-frame clones only, minus some. The data contain around 250,000 clones, 75% to 90% of them seen just once; the ten biggest clones take up over 2%. Specimen: peripheral blood. The receptors stem from a man between 25 and 39 years old who had recovered from COVID-19.

The rearrangement links TRBV5-4 to TRBJ2-7, with D tentatively TRBD1 (6 bases). The V end was cut by 1 base, the J end by 2 bases, with 7 bases between. The V gene's germline CDR1 is SGHNT and CDR2 YYREEE (reference sequence). The CDR3 consists of 13 residues. The CDR3 DNA reads as TGTGCCAGCAGCTTGTGGACAGCCTACGAGCAGTACTTC. This codes for CASSLWTAYEQYF.

The chain links TRBV15 to TRBJ1-3; D remains ambiguous. The CDR3 length is 16 residues. V was cut by 0 bases and J by 0 bases, with 9 bases left in between. Germline CDR1 and CDR2: LNHNV and YYDKDF (reference sequence). The CDR3 spells CATSRDRGPSGNTIYF. For the CDR3, the DNA is TGTGCCACCAGCAGAGATCGAGGCCCCTCTGGAAACACCATATATTTT. Combining the CDR3 with reference TRBV15 and TRBJ1-3 gives the whole variable domain DAMVIQNPRYQVTQFGKPVTLSCSQTLNHNVMYWYQQKSSQAPKLLFHYYDKDFNNEADTPDNFQSRRPNTSFCFLDIRSPGLGDTAMYLCATSRDRGPSGNTIYFGEGSWLTVV.